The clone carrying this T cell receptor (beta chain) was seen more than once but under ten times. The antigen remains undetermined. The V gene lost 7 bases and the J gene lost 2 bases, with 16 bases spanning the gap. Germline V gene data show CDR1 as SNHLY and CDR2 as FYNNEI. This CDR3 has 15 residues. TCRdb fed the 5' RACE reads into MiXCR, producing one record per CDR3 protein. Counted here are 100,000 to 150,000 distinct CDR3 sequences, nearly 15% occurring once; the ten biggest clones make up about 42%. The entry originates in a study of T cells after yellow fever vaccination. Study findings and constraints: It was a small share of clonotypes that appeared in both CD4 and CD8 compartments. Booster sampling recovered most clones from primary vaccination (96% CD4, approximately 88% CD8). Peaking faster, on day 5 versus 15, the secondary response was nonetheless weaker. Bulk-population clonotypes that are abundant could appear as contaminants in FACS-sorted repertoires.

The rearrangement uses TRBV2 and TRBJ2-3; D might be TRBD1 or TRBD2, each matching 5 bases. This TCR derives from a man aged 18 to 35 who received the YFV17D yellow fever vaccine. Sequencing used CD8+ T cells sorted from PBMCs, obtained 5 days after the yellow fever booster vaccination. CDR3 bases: TGTGCCAGCACCAAAGGTTGGGGGAACACAGATACGCAGTATTTT. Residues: CASTKGWGNTDTQYF. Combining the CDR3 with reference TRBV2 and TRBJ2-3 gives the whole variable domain EPEVTQTPSHQVTQMGQEVILRCVPISNHLYFYWYRQILGQKVEFLVSFYNNEISEKSEIFDDQFSVERPDGSNFTLKIRSTKLEDSAMYFCASTKGWGNTDTQYFGPGTRLTVL.